This T cell receptor beta chain appears in the sequencing data of a study of CXCR3-negative and CXCR3-positive naive CD8 T cells. Findings of the study overall: CXCR3 expression partially decreased after cryopreservation; most assays used fresh PBMCs. More hydrophobic TRB CDR3s occurred in CXCR3-positive than in CXCR3-negative naive cells.

Concerning this clonotype: Its antigen remains unidentified.

Within the CD8+ T cell compartment, naive cells were CD45RO-CCR7+CD27+CD95-. The CDR3 length is 13 residues. Researchers prepared the TRB cDNA libraries using 5' RACE with UMI labels. Each CDR3 protein gets one entry in TCRdb, which reprocessed the 5' RACE reads and gives no DNA. The sample has roughly 55,000 distinct CDR3 sequences, and its top ten clones hold approximately 0.56%. The chain joins TRBV21-1 to TRBJ1-6; TCRdb outputs TRBD1, but without DNA this stays unchecked. TRBV21-1 is marked as a pseudogene. The receptor was derived from a human donor in good health. Some clones in this sample may be carry-over from other donors' samples. Sample: naive CXCR3+ CD8+ T cells from blood. Subset denoted: CD45RO-CCR7+CD27+CD95- naive CD8+ T cells expressing CXCR3 (TNR3+). The CDR3 reads CASRGQPNSPLHF.